The subject of this entry is one TCR beta chain. This clonotype is a singleton in its sample. Its antigen is still unknown. No much larger clonotype is one base removed from it; base qualities were not supplied. One read alone makes for weak evidence. Genomic DNA served as template for TCR beta VDJ combination and CDR3 sequence profiling. An Illumina HiSeq 2000 was the platform used for TCR repertoire sequencing. The paper's processing steps were these. Repertoires were assessed using TRBV/TRBJ rearrangement plots, CDR3 size and DJ length profiles, and Simpson's diversity index. The most abundant DNA sequence in the deep sequencing data was taken as the immunodominant clone. CDR3 amino acid sequences were screened for sharing across subjects and were compared with published repertoires and the VDJdb database. The public reads were quality trimmed at Q25 with fastp and then assembled into clones with MiXCR by TCRdb, keeping productive beta chains. For every CDR3 protein sequence, its rows merge into one entry that carries the most common genes and DNA. V and J calls and clone size were set by TCRdb, not the authors. The sample table contains around 190,000 distinct CDR3 sequences; only one count was recorded for 48% of them. The ten largest clones add up to roughly 13% of the sample.

From cysteine to phenylalanine, the CDR3 is 15 amino acids long. Solely the CDR3 DNA is kept, with 45 bases framed from the first base. V is cut back by 6 bases and J by 4 bases, with 12 bases in the junction unmatched. The germline V gene supplies CDR1 SQVTM and CDR2 ANQGSEA. The data were taken from a study of CD8+CD57+ T cells in acquired aplastic anemia (dated by TCRdb to about 2018). The study in broad terms: On average, sorted CD4+ and CD8+ cells yielded around 3.4 ug of extracted DNA, with a range of roughly 0.18 to 27.4 ug. CD8+CD57+ expansion was defined as a frequency above the mean frequency observed in healthy subjects.

Flow cytometry had shown CD8+CD57+ cell expansion in the patients selected for sequencing. Severe acquired aplastic anemia was diagnosed in all patients according to International Study of Aplastic Anemia and Agranulocytosis and Camitta criteria. Patients had received no therapy at the time of blood sampling. The study deep-sequenced TCR repertoires of sorted CD4+ and CD8+ blood T cells from severe aplastic anemia patients and healthy subjects. Patients were enrolled in the USA under clinicaltrials.gov protocols 00001620, 01623167, 00001397, 00071045, 00081523 and 00961064. Ficoll-Paque density gradient centrifugation was used to isolate peripheral blood mononuclear cells. Before DNA extraction, CD4+ and CD8+ T cells were sorted with FACS or magnetic beads. What the authors observed across the whole study: CD8+ Simpson's diversity did not differ significantly between patients and healthy controls (P=0.060). Although some 28 CD8+ CDR3 sequences were shared by patients and controls, these sequences appeared highly expressed in patients and within the immunodominant clones of patients.

The material sequenced was sorted CD4+, CD8+, or CD8+CD57+ T cells (not recorded which) from PBMCs. The sequence links TRBV29-1 to TRBJ1-1; TRBD1 agrees with 9 junctional bases. The sequence derives from a human donor with aplastic anemia. The CDR3 amino acid sequence is: CSVDPGQGSSTEAFF. The bases read TGCAGCGTCGACCCGGGACAGGGTTCGAGCACTGAAGCTTTCTTT.